This T cell receptor beta chain was observed in a study of identical twins' blood T cells. V lost 1 base, J lost 5 bases, and 2 bases lay in between. CDR1 and CDR2 from the germline V gene are MNHNY and SVGAGI (reference sequence). The CDR3 length is 11 residues. TCRdb recomputed calls from the 5' RACE reads with MiXCR, one row per CDR3 protein. The table has 350,000 to 450,000 distinct CDR3 sequences, more than 25% seen once. The J gene is TRBJ1-1, the V gene TRBV6-6; D ambiguous. The sequence was collected from a woman between 18 and 50 years old in good health. Source material: PBMCs. The CDR3 DNA reads as TGTGCCAGCAGTTACTTAACTGAAGCTTTCTTT. Residues: CASSYLTEAFF.